This TCR beta chain was recorded in a study of blood T cells in healthy people across ages (dated by TCRdb to between 2014 and 2017). With regard to the full study: In model experiments, template switching captured roughly one uniquely barcoded TCR beta cDNA molecule for every two T cells. To avoid experimental bias, donors of different ages were randomly spread across the sequencing lanes. Four age groups were formed from the donors: young (average around 15 years), middle-aged (approximately 40), aged (more than 55) and long-lived (around 80). Two additional independent replicas of 1 million unique cDNA reads from the same blood draw were analyzed for two donors (one aged 18 to 30 and one aged 80 or older). Using deep sequencing normalized with unique cDNA molecular identifiers, the study measured how TCR beta repertoire diversity changes with age.

Results the study describes overall, beyond this receptor: Because profiling used bulk unsorted PBMCs, naive and antigen-experienced compartments could not be compared conclusively. The percentage of naive T cells measured by flow cytometry correlated strongly with observed TCR beta diversity. Observed TCR beta diversity per million T cells fell roughly linearly with age, and a significant reduction was already apparent by age around 40. Donor CMV infection status was unknown, potentially confounding age-related changes in expanded clonotypes. Estimates of total diversity from one million sequenced T cells were regarded as lower bounds and underestimates. The long-lived group showed more naive CD4+ T cells, fewer expanded clones and increased TCR diversity than the aged group, suggesting age selection.

Spanning cysteine to phenylalanine, the CDR3 consists of 13 amino acids. The only DNA kept is the CDR3, 39 bases in frame from the first base. CDR1 and CDR2 are read off the germline V gene as KGHSH and LQKENI. V is shortened by 3 bases, J by 4 bases, and the region joining them spans 10 bases. Details on this clonotype: What antigen it recognizes has not been identified. Per-nucleotide qualities are absent, and no much larger clonotype sits a single base away.

The receptor library was made with 5' RACE. Sequencing relied on an Illumina HiSeq 2500. The second PCR ran for roughly 7 to 12 cycles and used a J-beta primer mix along with a sample-barcoded 5' primer. Each TCR beta cDNA molecule received a unique molecular identifier from a template-switch 5' adaptor carrying 12 random nucleotides. Each sample yielded at least 2.5 million CDR3-containing paired-end reads. The Mint cDNA synthesis kit, primed by a TRBC-specific oligonucleotide, was used to synthesize first-strand cDNA from all RNA. Following uracil-DNA glycosylase treatment, a first 18-cycle PCR with universal primers M1SS and BC2_uni_R was performed on all cDNA. In the original analysis: Each sample was normalized by randomly selecting 1 million high-quality reads, each carrying a distinct molecular identifier. Instead of being binned into consensus sequences, reads that shared molecular identifiers were thrown out. MiTCR, set to a Q25 quality threshold and the strictest error-elimination algorithm, was used for CDR3 identification, clonotype clustering and error correction. A nonparametric unseen species model with Euler transformation was used to estimate lower-bound total TCR beta diversity. Clones were called with MiXCR by TCRdb after fastp trimmed the public reads at Q25, and only in-frame beta chains were retained. Rows with a matching CDR3 protein are joined into one entry that keeps the most common DNA and genes. TCRdb, rather than the study authors, made the V and J calls. Within this sample are roughly 800,000 distinct CDR3 sequences, with 55% to 70% of them counted one time only. The ten largest account for over 20% of the sample.

The approximately 41 donors, aged about 6 to 95 years, were systemically healthy Caucasian individuals from Russia. Each donor gave around 9.5 milliliters of peripheral blood, collected into EDTA-treated Vacutainer tubes. PBMCs were isolated by Ficoll-Paque density-gradient centrifugation, with at least 7 million obtained per sample. Total RNA, at least 5 micrograms per sample, was extracted from PBMCs with Trizol reagent. The percentages of naive CD45RAhigh/CD27high T cells were determined by flow cytometry on a PBMC aliquot from every donor. This receptor chain uses TRBV18 and TRBJ2-7; perhaps TRBD1 is the D gene, with 5 bases matching. The clonotype comes from a man between 25 and 39 years old in good health. Material for sequencing was blood. The nucleotide sequence is TGTGCCAGCTCACCCCTCGACAGTTACGAGCAGTACTTC. Its amino acids are CASSPLDSYEQYF.